This is a list of T cell receptor beta chains from one sample in a study of T cell responses to AZD1222 COVID-19 vaccine. The data were produced by immunoSEQ multiplex PCR, yet TCRdb's version contains in-frame clones alone and is incomplete. This sample has roughly 110,000 clones, with 80% to 85% found just once. The sample consisted of peripheral blood, taken on day 0 of AZD1222 vaccination. The receptors were gathered from an adult in good health. The CDR3 runs from the conserved cysteine through the conserved F or W. Fields, in order: clone size, V gene, D gene, J gene, CDR3 length, CDR3 protein, CDR3 DNA. A D gene is named only where the DNA matches it firmly. Rows give clone size only sometimes, using once, few, many, or a class for an expanded clone.

>-|TRBV10-3|-|TRBJ1-2|14
CAISESGFNYGYTF
TGTGCCATCAGTGAGTCAGGCTTTAACTATGGCTACACCTTC
>-|TRBV5-5|-|TRBJ1-2|14
CASSLGTASYGYTF
TGTGCCAGCAGCTTGGGGACAGCCTCGTATGGCTACACCTTC
>-|TRBV18|TRBD1|TRBJ2-5|13
CASSQGQGETQYF
TGTGCCAGCTCCCAGGGACAGGGAGAGACCCAGTACTTC
>-|TRBV5-5|-|TRBJ2-1|15
CASSLPSFLGGEQFF
TGTGCCAGCAGCTTGCCTTCCTTTTTGGGTGGTGAGCAGTTCTTC
>once|TRBV7-6|TRBD1|TRBJ2-7|13
CASSRDRAYEQYF
TGTGCCAGCAGTCGGGACAGGGCCTACGAGCAGTACTTC
>-|TRBV12-3/TRBV12-4|-|TRBJ1-1|11
CASLGGVEAFF
TGTGCCAGCCTGGGGGGGGTTGAAGCTTTCTTT
>once|TRBV5-1|TRBD1|TRBJ1-6|17
CASSLGGQLGDNSPLHF
TGCGCCAGCAGCTTGGGGGGACAGCTGGGGGATAATTCACCCCTCCACTTT
>-|TRBV6-1|-|TRBJ1-1|15
CASSEVGAHLTEAFF
TGTGCCAGCAGTGAAGTCGGGGCTCATCTGACTGAAGCTTTCTTT
>few|TRBV18|TRBD1|TRBJ1-6|15
CASSFGQGADSPLHF
TGTGCCAGCTCCTTTGGACAGGGGGCGGATTCACCCCTCCACTTT
>medium-sized|TRBV14|-|TRBJ1-6|15
CASSLGTPGSSPLHF
TGTGCCAGCAGCCTAGGGACCCCGGGGAGTTCACCCCTCCACTTT
>-|TRBV19|TRBD1|TRBJ1-2|16
CASSIASPGQNYGYTF
TGTGCCAGTAGTATAGCTTCACCGGGACAGAACTATGGCTACACCTTC
>-|TRBV18|TRBD1|TRBJ1-2|15
CASSYRGPTAYGYTF
TGTGCCAGCTCTTACAGGGGGCCGACGGCCTATGGCTACACCTTC
>-|TRBV9|-|TRBJ2-5|14
CASSTGPFAETQYF
TGTGCCAGCAGCACCGGGCCCTTCGCCGAGACCCAGTACTTC
>-|TRBV18|TRBD2|TRBJ2-5|16
CASSPPNSGRGETQYF
TGTGCCAGCTCACCACCGAATAGCGGGAGAGGTGAGACCCAGTACTTC
>-|TRBV11-2|TRBD1|TRBJ2-7|13
CASRSQGASEQYF
TGTGCCAGCAGATCGCAGGGGGCCAGCGAGCAGTACTTC
>-|TRBV5-1|-|TRBJ1-5|15
CASSPGPGSNQPQHF
TGCGCCAGCAGCCCAGGACCCGGTAGCAATCAGCCCCAGCATTTT
>-|TRBV2|-|TRBJ1-5|14
CASSKQTTTQPQHF
TGTGCCAGCAGTAAACAAACCACCACACAGCCCCAGCATTTT
>-|TRBV4-3|TRBD1|TRBJ2-1|16
CASSQDGTGYLNEQFF
TGCGCCAGCAGCCAAGACGGGACAGGGTACCTCAATGAGCAGTTCTTC
>-|TRBV5-6|-|TRBJ2-7|14
CASSLIRGVGEQYF
TGTGCCAGCAGCTTGATCAGGGGAGTCGGCGAGCAGTACTTC
>-|TRBV7-9|-|TRBJ2-7|14
CASSPPGRTYEQYF
TGTGCCAGCAGCCCGCCGGGACGGACCTACGAGCAGTACTTC
>-|TRBV19|TRBD1|TRBJ1-5|15
CASSDQGARNQPQHF
TGTGCCAGTAGCGATCAGGGGGCTCGCAATCAGCCCCAGCATTTT
>-|TRBV12-3/TRBV12-4|-|TRBJ1-4|12
CASKRGFEKLFF
TGTGCCAGTAAGCGCGGGTTTGAAAAACTGTTTTTT
>-|TRBV18|TRBD1|TRBJ2-3|16
CASSPPNRGGTDTQYF
TGTGCCAGCTCACCACCGAACAGGGGAGGCACAGATACGCAGTATTTT
>-|TRBV4-1|-|TRBJ1-6|18
CASSPTGRMGSYNSPLHF
TGCGCCAGCAGCCCCACCGGACGGATGGGATCCTATAATTCACCCCTCCACTTT
>-|TRBV11-2|-|TRBJ1-5|16
CASSLDSTGRGQPQHF
TGTGCCAGCAGCTTAGATAGCACAGGGCGGGGGCAGCCCCAGCATTTT
>-|TRBV13|-|TRBJ2-5|14
CASSMSSPEETQYF
TGTGCCAGCAGCATGTCGAGCCCGGAAGAGACCCAGTACTTC
>-|TRBV28|-|TRBJ1-6|16
CASRRGGTPYNSPLHF
TGTGCCAGCAGGAGAGGGGGGACGCCCTATAATTCACCCCTCCACTTT